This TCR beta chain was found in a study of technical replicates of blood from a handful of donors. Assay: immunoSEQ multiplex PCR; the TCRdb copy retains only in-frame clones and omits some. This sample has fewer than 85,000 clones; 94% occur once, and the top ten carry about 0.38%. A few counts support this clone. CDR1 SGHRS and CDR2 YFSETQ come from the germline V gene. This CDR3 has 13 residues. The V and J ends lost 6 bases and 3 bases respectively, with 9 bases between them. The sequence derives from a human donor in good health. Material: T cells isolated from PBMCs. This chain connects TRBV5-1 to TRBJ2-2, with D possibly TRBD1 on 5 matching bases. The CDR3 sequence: CASTGQYTGELFF. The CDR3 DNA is TGCGCCAGCACAGGGCAGTACACCGGGGAGCTGTTTTTT.